The 23 T cell receptor beta chains below were found in one sample sequenced in a study of blood T cell repertoires in COVID-19. Sequencing was performed with immunoSEQ multiplex PCR; in TCRdb, only in-frame clones are kept and a portion is missing. The sample records more than 50,000 clones, around 86% being singletons. The sequenced material came from peripheral blood. The source of these receptors is a woman aged 55-70 years with acute or convalescent COVID-19.

The chain is built from TRBV5-6 and TRBJ1-6, with a weak D call TRBD1 (6 bases). V was cut by 7 bases and J by 7 bases, with 24 bases left in between. The germline CDR1 and CDR2 sequences are SGHDT and YYEEEE. The CDR3 extends over 17 amino acids. The CDR3 here is CASQGQGILRGNSPLHF. The CDR3, as DNA: TGTGCCAGCCAGGGGCAGGGCATTCTTCGTGGGAATTCACCCCTCCACTTT.

V and J are TRBV28 and TRBJ1-2, with 7 bases matching TRBD1. The CDR3 length is 15 residues. Germline V lookup: CDR1 MDHEN, CDR2 SYDVKM. The V and J ends lost 0 bases and 1 base, in that order; junction bases with no gene match: 2. CDR3 sequence reads: CASSLWAGGNYGYTF. The CDR3 bases are TGTGCCAGCAGTTTATGGGCAGGGGGTAACTATGGCTACACCTTC.

The V gene is TRBV11-2, the J gene TRBJ2-1; possibly TRBD2 for D (5 bases). The ends were cut back, 3 bases at V and 7 bases at J, with 16 bases in the middle. Germline V gives CDR1 SGHAT, CDR2 FQNNGV. The CDR3 is 15 amino acids. CDR3 loop: CASSFTGITENEQFF. CDR3 DNA: TGTGCCAGCAGCTTCACCGGGATTACCGAGAATGAGCAGTTCTTC.

The chain recombines TRBV2 with TRBJ2-1; 8 bases match TRBD2. CDR3 size: 13 residues. Germline-derived CDR1 and CDR2 are SNHLY and FYNNEI. With V trimmed by 4 bases and J by 12 bases, 8 bases remained unmatched. This CDR3 is CASSVIAGLGQFF. CDR3 DNA: TGTGCCAGCAGTGTCATAGCGGGGCTAGGGCAGTTCTTC.

V gene TRBV5-1 combines with J gene TRBJ1-1, with 11 bases matching TRBD1. V lost 0 bases and J lost 6; bases outside the gene matches: 4. The CDR3 covers 15 residues. CDR1 is SGHRS, CDR2 YFSETQ, per germline. As DNA, the CDR3 is TGCGCCAGCAGCTTGGGGGACAGGGGGGAAGCTGAAGCTTTCTTT. Its translation is CASSLGDRGEAEAFF.

The V call is TRBV27, the J call TRBJ2-5; 8 nucleotides agree with TRBD2. The CDR3 contains 17 residues. Looked up from germline, CDR1 is MNHEY and CDR2 is SMNVEV (reference sequence). V lost 0 bases, J lost 1 base, and 7 bases stayed unmatched. CDR3 bases: TGTGCCAGCAGTTTATCTCCCCCCACTAGCGGCCAAGAGACCCAGTACTTC. This translates into CASSLSPPTSGQETQYF.

V and J are TRBV5-6 and TRBJ2-5, with 7 bases matching TRBD2. The CDR3 sequence is 15 residues long. V lost 4 bases to trimming and J lost 4 bases; unmatched junction nucleotides: 10. Per germline, CDR1 SGHDT and CDR2 YYEEEE. DNA for the CDR3: TGTGCCAGCAGCCTCCTGGGGCGGGAGTTAGAGACCCAGTACTTC. This translates into CASSLLGRELETQYF.

The rearrangement joins TRBV30 to TRBJ1-2; 9 bases are a match to TRBD1. The J segment lost 4 bases and the V segment lost 3 bases, leaving 3 bases of the junction unmatched. The CDR3 covers 13 residues. Germline values: CDR1 GTSNPN, CDR2 SVGIG (reference sequence). CDR3 protein: CAWRETGGYGYTF. CDR3 coding DNA: TGTGCCTGGAGAGAGACAGGGGGCTATGGCTACACCTTC.

The chain carries TRBV24-1 and TRBJ1-2; perhaps TRBD1 as D (5 bases). The CDR3 totals 14 residues. CDR1 is KGHDR and CDR2 is SFDVKD in the germline V gene. Trimming stripped 5 bases from V and 2 bases from J, with 11 bases between. The CDR3 nucleotides read TGTGCCACCAGTGGTTCCGGGGGGAACTATGGCTACACCTTC. It yields the protein CATSGSGGNYGYTF.

The rearrangement joins TRBV6-1 to TRBJ1-6; possible D gene TRBD1, 5 bases. This CDR3 spans 16 amino acids. Trimming cost V 2 bases and J 8 bases, with 16 bases left between them. Germline loops: CDR1 MNHNS, CDR2 SASEGT. The CDR3 nucleotides are TGTGCCAGCAGTGAACTCGGGCCAGGGTCTTATTCACCCCTCCACTTT. It encodes CASSELGPGSYSPLHF.

Only one count was recorded for this clone. V usage is TRBV6-6 and J usage is TRBJ2-1; D gene ambiguous. The CDR3 runs 14 residues. V was cut by 0 bases and J by 9 bases, with 12 bases left in between. The germline V gene has CDR1 MNHNY and CDR2 SVGAGI (reference sequence). In DNA, the CDR3 is TGTGCCAGCAGTTACTCGAGGCTAGTCTCTGAGCAGTTCTTC. It codes for CASSYSRLVSEQFF.

This sequence joins TRBV27 and TRBJ1-6, with TRBD1 as a possible D gene (6 bases). The ends were cut back, 4 bases at V and 10 bases at J, with 14 bases in the middle. The germline V gene has CDR1 MNHEY and CDR2 SMNVEV (reference sequence). The CDR3 contains 14 residues. Here the CDR3 reads CASSSARGLSPLHF. In nucleotides, the CDR3 is TGTGCCAGCAGTTCTGCCAGGGGTCTGTCACCCCTCCACTTT.

The chain has TRBV5-8 and TRBJ2-5; D remains ambiguous. CDR1 and CDR2 from the germline V gene are SGHTS and YDEGEE. The V end was cut by 1 base, the J end by 3 bases, with 4 bases between. The CDR3 has 12 amino acids. The CDR3, as DNA: TGTGCCAGCAGCTTGATCAAAGAGACCCAGTACTTC. Its translation is CASSLIKETQYF.

The chain has TRBV6-5 and TRBJ1-5; D gene ambiguous. CDR3 length: 13 amino acids. CDR1 is MNHEY and CDR2 is SVGAGI in the germline V gene. The V gene lost 2 bases and the J gene lost 13 bases, with 15 bases spanning the gap. Here the CDR3 reads CASSYEKGVKQHF. As DNA, the CDR3 is TGTGCCAGCAGTTACGAGAAGGGAGTAAAACAGCATTTT.

The rearrangement uses TRBV20-1 and TRBJ2-3; no reliable D call. Germline loops: CDR1 DFQATT, CDR2 SNEGSKA (reference sequence). Deletions cut 3 bases from V and 9 bases from J, with 10 bases between. The CDR3 spans 11 residues. The CDR3 is CSASVSQTQYF. The CDR3 DNA reads as TGCAGTGCTAGCGTTTCGCAGACGCAGTATTTT.

Worth noting for this clone: One junction end disagrees with the germline gene, perhaps due to a read error. The chain employs TRBV19 and TRBJ2-1, with TRBD2 matching over 10 bases. The CDR3 is 13 amino acids. Germline V gene data show CDR1 as LNHDA and CDR2 as SQIVND (reference sequence). CDR3 sequence: CASSSGRRNEQFF. CDR3 DNA: TGTGCCAGCAGTAGCGGGAGGCGTAATGAGCAGTTCTTC. Looking up the rest from reference TRBV19 and TRBJ2-1 gives the full variable domain: DGGITQSPKYLFRKEGQNVTLSCEQNLNHDAMYWYRQDPGQGLRLIYYSQIVNDFQKGDIAEGYSVSREKKESFPLTVTSAQKNPTAFYLCASSSGRRNEQFFGPGTRLTVL.

This clone was counted once. This chain's CDR3 is CSVVKSQGTTNEKLFF. DNA of the CDR3: TGCAGCGTTGTAAAATCCCAGGGAACAACTAATGAAAAACTGTTTTTT. The chain is built from TRBV29-1 and TRBJ1-4; D is possibly TRBD1 (5 bases). CDR1 is SQVTM, CDR2 ANQGSEA, per germline. CDR3 size: 16 residues. V dropped 4 bases and J dropped 0 bases, with 15 bases sitting between them.

This clone turned up a few times. V gene TRBV5-1 combines with J gene TRBJ2-3; TRBD1 matches at 7 bases. Trimming removed 5 bases from V and 4 bases from J; junction bases left unmatched: 10. The CDR3 covers 15 residues. Germline V gene lookup returns CDR1 SGHRS and CDR2 YFSETQ. The CDR3 DNA sequence: TGCGCCAGCAGTCGTACAGGGGTACGCGCAGATACGCAGTATTTT. Residues: CASSRTGVRADTQYF.

The chain recombines TRBV7-3 with TRBJ1-6; D uncertain. CDR1 and CDR2 from the germline V gene are SGHTA and FQGTGA. Trimming cost V 0 bases and J 7 bases, with 4 bases left between them. The CDR3 has 13 residues. This CDR3 reads CASSLTGNSPLHF. As DNA, the CDR3 is TGTGCCAGCAGCTTAACCGGGAATTCACCCCTCCACTTT.

The V and J genes are TRBV20-1 and TRBJ1-2; 11 positions agree with TRBD1. In germline, CDR1 is DFQATT, CDR2 SNEGSKA (reference sequence). V gave up 3 bases and J gave up 4 bases; unmatched junction bases: 10. The length of the CDR3 is 16 residues. CDR3: CSASGTGGFRGYGYTF. The CDR3 bases are TGCAGTGCTAGTGGGACAGGGGGGTTCAGGGGCTATGGCTACACCTTC.

V gene TRBV7-2 combines with J gene TRBJ1-2, with D perhaps matching TRBD1 (5 bases). The germline V gene encodes CDR1 SGHTA and CDR2 FQGNSA. The CDR3 length is 14 residues. V lost 3 bases and J 8 bases, leaving 16 bases between the germline ends. CDR3 sequence reads: CASSLHSGRDGYTF. The DNA of the CDR3 is TGTGCCAGCAGCTTGCACAGCGGGAGGGACGGCTACACCTTC.

V usage is TRBV5-1 and J usage is TRBJ2-6; 7 nucleotides line up with TRBD1. V was pared by 2 bases and J by 1 base, with 3 bases of the junction left unmatched. The CDR3 runs to 16 residues. Per germline, CDR1 SGHRS and CDR2 YFSETQ. CDR3 protein: CASSFGTVSGANVLTF. CDR3 nucleotide sequence: TGCGCCAGCAGCTTCGGGACAGTTTCTGGGGCCAACGTCCTGACTTTC.

The chain is built from TRBV7-2 and TRBJ1-1; 8 nucleotides align to TRBD1. In germline, CDR1 is SGHTA, CDR2 FQGNSA. The ends lost 1 base at V and 5 bases at J; junction bases unmatched: 6. The CDR3 is 15 amino acids. The DNA of the CDR3 is TGTGCCAGCAGCTTAGAGGGACAGGTGAGAACTGAAGCTTTCTTT. Protein product: CASSLEGQVRTEAFF.